The 31 T cell receptor beta chains below all came from one sample that was sequenced in a study of OX40 agonist ivuxolimab in advanced cancers. The assay was immunoSEQ multiplex PCR, and TCRdb's table has in-frame clones only and misses some. In the table there are about 77,000 clones, over 85% of which are singletons. The sample consisted of CD4+ or CD8+ T cells sorted from blood, taken in a trial of the OX40 agonist ivuxolimab. The receptors were sampled from an adult with an advanced solid tumor such as melanoma, head and neck, liver or kidney cancer.

The chain couples TRBV6-6 to TRBJ1-2, with 7 bases aligning to TRBD1. The V segment lost 0 bases and the J segment 7 bases; nucleotides outside the gene matches: 8. Looked up from germline, CDR1 is MNHNY and CDR2 is SVGAGI (reference sequence). This CDR3 has 15 amino acids. The CDR3 spells CASSYSIGGRSGYTF. The CDR3 DNA sequence: TGTGCCAGCAGTTACTCGATAGGGGGCCGGAGTGGCTACACCTTC.

This chain joins TRBV4-3 and TRBJ2-7; 11 bases map to TRBD2. The CDR3 spans 17 residues. J was trimmed by 0 bases and V by 3 bases; bases with no gene match: 7. Germline V gene data show CDR1 as LGHNA and CDR2 as YSLEER. Here the CDR3 DNA reads TGCGCCAGCAGCCAGGATGGTAGCGGGAGGGCCTCCTACGAGCAGTACTTC. Amino acids: CASSQDGSGRASYEQYF.

This rearrangement joins TRBV27 to TRBJ2-5, with D perhaps matching TRBD1 (5 bases). The germline CDR1 and CDR2 sequences are MNHEY and SMNVEV (reference sequence). The CDR3 covers 15 residues. V was cut by 5 bases and J by 2 bases, with 15 bases left in between. This CDR3 is CASSTYRSLQETQYF. The DNA for the CDR3 is TGTGCCAGCAGTACTTACAGGAGTCTTCAAGAGACCCAGTACTTC.

This clone has just one count. The chain carries TRBV6-5 and TRBJ2-7; D gene unclear. In germline, CDR1 is MNHEY, CDR2 SVGAGI. Trimming shortened V by 2 bases and J by 3 bases, and 8 bases separated the two germline ends. The CDR3 extends over 13 amino acids. The CDR3 spells CASSYGPFYEQYF. DNA of the CDR3: TGTGCCAGCAGTTACGGGCCATTCTACGAGCAGTACTTC.

CDR3 bases: TGCGCCAGCAGCCCAGGTTTCCCAAGGACTGAAGCTTTCTTT. Translating it yields CASSPGFPRTEAFF. This chain connects TRBV5-1 to TRBJ1-1; D gene ambiguous. The V end was cut by 4 bases, the J end by 5 bases, with 15 bases between. This CDR3 comprises 14 residues. CDR1 and CDR2 from the germline V gene are SGHRS and YFSETQ.

This clone was seen a handful of times. This chain links TRBV19 with TRBJ2-7, with 8 bases lining up with TRBD2. The germline V gene encodes CDR1 LNHDA and CDR2 SQIVND (reference sequence). V gave up 4 bases and J gave up 1 base; unmatched junction bases: 3. This CDR3 has 14 amino acids. In DNA, the CDR3 is TGTGCCAGTAGTACCGGACTAGCTTCCTACGAGCAGTACTTC. Its translation: CASSTGLASYEQYF.

Only one count was recorded for this clone. This chain uses TRBV9 with TRBJ2-1, with TRBD2 matching over 10 bases. This CDR3 is built from 14 residues. The ends lost 6 bases at V and 9 bases at J; junction bases unmatched: 9. Looked up from germline, CDR1 is SGDLS and CDR2 is YYNGEE. The CDR3 loop is CASTRGSGGFEQFF. CDR3 coding DNA: TGTGCCAGCACCCGGGGTAGCGGGGGGTTTGAGCAGTTCTTC.

The CDR3 DNA follows: TGTGCCAGCAGTTGGAGCACCAATCAGCCCCAGCATTTT. Translating it yields CASSWSTNQPQHF. The chain links TRBV6-6 to TRBJ1-5; D gene uncertain. This CDR3 region has 13 residues. Trimming removed 4 bases from V and 3 bases from J, with 7 bases in between. From germline, CDR1 is MNHNY and CDR2 SVGAGI (reference sequence).

The V gene is TRBV6-5, the J gene TRBJ2-5; the D gene is possibly TRBD1 (5 bases). V was shortened by 11 bases and J by 4 bases, with 20 bases between the two germline ends. This CDR3 region has 14 residues. Germline lookup yields CDR1 MNHEY and CDR2 SVGAGI. The CDR3 region is CASGWTPWGETQYF. The CDR3 region has the DNA TGTGCCTCAGGGTGGACCCCCTGGGGAGAGACCCAGTACTTC.

The chain employs TRBV4-1 and TRBJ1-5; 9 bases line up with TRBD1. The ends lost 1 base at V and 4 bases at J; junction bases unmatched: 2. Looked up from germline, CDR1 is MGHRA and CDR2 is YSYEKL. This CDR3 region has 15 residues. The CDR3 nucleotides are TGCGCCAGCAGCCAAGTACAGGGGGCTAATCAGCCCCAGCATTTT. It translates to CASSQVQGANQPQHF.

The rearrangement joins TRBV7-9 to TRBJ2-3, with 7 bases identical to TRBD2. Germline CDR1 reads SEHNR; CDR2 reads FQNEAQ (reference sequence). This CDR3 is built from 14 residues. The CDR3 region has the DNA TGTGTGGTCGGGCGGGAGCAAGGCACAGATACGCAGTATTTT. Protein: CVVGREQGTDTQYF.

The chain joins TRBV6-5 to TRBJ2-2; D not resolved. The V end was cut by 0 bases, the J end by 6 bases, with 8 bases between. CDR3 size: 14 residues. The germline V gene has CDR1 MNHEY and CDR2 SVGAGI. CDR3 in amino acids: CASSYSNRAGELFF. The CDR3 DNA reads as TGTGCCAGCAGTTACTCGAATCGAGCCGGGGAGCTGTTTTTT.

V is TRBV4-1 and J is TRBJ2-7, with 9 bases identical to TRBD2. Trimming removed 0 bases from V and 1 base from J; junction bases left unmatched: 10. This CDR3 spans 18 amino acids. Germline CDR1 reads MGHRA; CDR2 reads YSYEKL. DNA for the CDR3: TGCGCCAGCAGCCAAGAAATCCCGGGTACTAGCGGGTCCTACGAGCAGTACTTC. Translation: CASSQEIPGTSGSYEQYF.

This rearrangement joins TRBV27 to TRBJ2-3, with unresolved D. The CDR3 is 17 amino acids. Germline V gene sequence: CDR1 MNHEY, CDR2 SMNVEV (reference sequence). V was trimmed by 4 bases and J by 2 bases, leaving 19 bases between them. The CDR3 DNA reads TGTGCCAGCAGTTCCCCCATGGTTACAGACGACACAGATACGCAGTATTTT. This encodes CASSSPMVTDDTDTQYF.

This clone was counted a single time. The chain is built from TRBV7-7 and TRBJ2-2, with TRBD1 matching over 9 bases. Germline V CDR1 and CDR2: SSHAT, FNYEAQ (reference sequence). The CDR3 spans 19 residues. V lost 6 bases and J lost 0; bases outside the gene matches: 14. CDR3 DNA: TGTGCCAGCAGTCCGCAACGGACAGGGGCGGGTGCGAACACCGGGGAGCTGTTTTTT. Amino acids: CASSPQRTGAGANTGELFF.

CDR3 protein: CARVGDHQETQYF. Written as DNA, the CDR3 is TGTGCCAGGGTGGGTGACCACCAAGAGACCCAGTACTTC. The gene calls are TRBV6-4 and TRBJ2-5; no firm D call. This CDR3 has 13 amino acids. V was trimmed by 9 bases and J by 0 bases, leaving 11 bases between them. Germline lookup yields CDR1 MRHNA and CDR2 SNTAGT.

V is TRBV15 and J is TRBJ1-5; D unresolved. This CDR3 has 16 residues. With 0 bases removed from V and 2 bases from J, the gap between germline ends came to 11 bases. Per germline, CDR1 LNHNV and CDR2 YYDKDF (reference sequence). This CDR3 reads CATSRDNTRGNQPQHF. The CDR3 DNA reads TGTGCCACCAGCAGAGATAATACCCGGGGCAATCAGCCCCAGCATTTT.

The chain uses TRBV4-3 and TRBJ1-5, with TRBD1 matching 7 bases. The germline gives CDR1 LGHNA, CDR2 YSLEER. The CDR3 is 17 residues long. V shed 0 bases, J shed 4 bases, and the junction held 9 bases outside the gene matches. The CDR3 DNA is TGCGCCAGCAGCCAAGATGGGTCAGGGGGTGGAAATCAGCCCCAGCATTTT. This sequence encodes CASSQDGSGGGNQPQHF.

Points on this clone: This CDR3 is also generated by other DNA sequences in the sample. V is TRBV5-1 and J is TRBJ1-1; D is unresolved. Germline CDR1 SGHRS, CDR2 YFSETQ. The CDR3 sequence is 14 residues long. V lost 1 base and J 0 bases, leaving 7 bases between the germline ends. The CDR3, as DNA: TGCGCCAGCAGCTTGCGGGGTATGAACACTGAAGCTTTCTTT. Translated, it gives CASSLRGMNTEAFF.

The chain joins TRBV2 to TRBJ2-3; D call uncertain. Trimming shortened V by 1 base and J by 2 bases, and 10 bases separated the two germline ends. Per the germline V gene, CDR1 is SNHLY and CDR2 is FYNNEI. CDR3 length: 15 amino acids. This CDR3 reads CASSEVSDITDTQYF. As DNA, the CDR3 is TGTGCCAGCAGTGAAGTCTCAGATATCACAGATACGCAGTATTTT.

The chain employs TRBV29-1 and TRBJ2-5; D gene uncertain. Germline values: CDR1 SQVTM, CDR2 ANQGSEA. Trimming stripped 7 bases from V and 1 base from J, with 7 bases between. This CDR3 spans 11 amino acids. CDR3: CSALGQETQYF. CDR3 coding DNA: TGCAGCGCCCTAGGCCAAGAGACCCAGTACTTC.

V gene TRBV4-3 combines with J gene TRBJ1-2; D is unclear. Germline V lookup: CDR1 LGHNA, CDR2 YSLEER. Trimming stripped 0 bases from V and 3 bases from J, with 17 bases between. The CDR3 sequence is 17 residues long. The CDR3 reads CASSQDRSGSTYYGYTF. The DNA for the CDR3 is TGCGCCAGCAGCCAAGATCGTTCCGGCAGCACCTACTATGGCTACACCTTC.

This rearrangement joins TRBV5-4 to TRBJ2-7, with 10 nucleotides matching TRBD1. CDR1 and CDR2 from the germline V gene are SGHNT and YYREEE (reference sequence). The CDR3 contains 20 residues. V dropped 4 bases and J dropped 0; count of bases not matched to a gene: 19. CDR3 nucleotide sequence: TGTGCCAGCAGCCCCGGGACAGGGGAGATTGGAATATATGGCTCCTACGAGCAGTACTTC. Its protein is CASSPGTGEIGIYGSYEQYF.

The gene calls are TRBV19 and TRBJ2-7; 9 bases align to TRBD2. Unmatched junction bases numbered 1, after V lost 7 bases and J lost 0 bases. The CDR3 has 13 amino acids. The germline V gene has CDR1 LNHDA and CDR2 SQIVND (reference sequence). The CDR3 DNA reads as TGTGCCAGTACTAGCGGGGCCTCCTACGAGCAGTACTTC. Its translation: CASTSGASYEQYF.

This clone showed up just once. The chain joins TRBV15 to TRBJ2-5, with a weak D call TRBD2 (6 bases). Trimming pared 3 bases from V and 1 base from J, leaving 15 bases between. The V gene's germline CDR1 is LNHNV and CDR2 YYDKDF (reference sequence). This CDR3 is built from 16 residues. The CDR3 region has the DNA TGTGCCACCAGCAGGACACCCACTAGCCCCCAAGAGACCCAGTACTTC. Encoded protein: CATSRTPTSPQETQYF.

V and J are TRBV30 and TRBJ1-2; D not certain. Germline V gives CDR1 GTSNPN, CDR2 SVGIG (reference sequence). With 5 bases removed from V and 4 bases from J, the gap between germline ends came to 17 bases. The CDR3 runs to 14 residues. Here the CDR3 DNA reads TGTGCCTGGTGTAGACCACTAATCCTCTATGGCTACACCTTC. Its translation: CAWCRPLILYGYTF.

The J gene is TRBJ1-1, the V gene TRBV19, with a tentative D call TRBD1 (6 bases). V lost 7 bases and J lost 2, with 26 bases in between. Germline V gene data show CDR1 as LNHDA and CDR2 as SQIVND (reference sequence). The CDR3 has 18 amino acids. The CDR3 loop reads CASKRIEWGHLRNTEAFF. CDR3 in DNA: TGTGCCAGTAAGCGAATTGAGTGGGGGCATTTAAGAAACACTGAAGCTTTCTTT.

The rearrangement uses TRBV7-9 and TRBJ2-2; 7 bases are shared with TRBD2. Per germline, CDR1 SEHNR and CDR2 FQNEAQ (reference sequence). The CDR3 covers 16 residues. Trimming took 5 bases from V and 5 from J; bases not matched to a gene: 11. The CDR3 loop reads CASSPRAGRGTGELFF. In DNA, the CDR3 is TGTGCCAGCAGCCCCCGTGCCGGGCGGGGGACCGGGGAGCTGTTTTTT.

The J gene is TRBJ2-3, the V gene TRBV6-5; D gene unclear. V gave up 6 bases and J gave up 7 bases, with 14 bases separating them. Germline V gene sequence: CDR1 MNHEY, CDR2 SVGAGI. The CDR3 sequence is 13 residues long. The CDR3 loop is CASRHDRANTQYF. The CDR3 DNA follows: TGTGCCAGCAGGCACGACCGGGCAAATACGCAGTATTTT.

The chain employs TRBV19 and TRBJ2-2; D is unresolved. The length of the CDR3 is 14 residues. The germline CDR1 and CDR2 sequences are LNHDA and SQIVND (reference sequence). Trimming took 7 bases from V and 2 from J, leaving 11 bases between them. The CDR3 is CASNSALNTGELFF. The CDR3 nucleotides are TGTGCCAGTAACTCTGCACTAAACACCGGGGAGCTGTTTTTT.

This chain links TRBV28 with TRBJ2-7; 7 nucleotides match TRBD1. The trim removed 3 bases at V and 1 base at J, leaving 6 bases unmatched. The CDR3 is 15 amino acids. In germline, CDR1 is MDHEN, CDR2 SYDVKM. The CDR3 is CASSLAGTASYEQYF. In DNA, the CDR3 is TGTGCCAGCAGTTTGGCCGGGACAGCTTCCTACGAGCAGTACTTC.